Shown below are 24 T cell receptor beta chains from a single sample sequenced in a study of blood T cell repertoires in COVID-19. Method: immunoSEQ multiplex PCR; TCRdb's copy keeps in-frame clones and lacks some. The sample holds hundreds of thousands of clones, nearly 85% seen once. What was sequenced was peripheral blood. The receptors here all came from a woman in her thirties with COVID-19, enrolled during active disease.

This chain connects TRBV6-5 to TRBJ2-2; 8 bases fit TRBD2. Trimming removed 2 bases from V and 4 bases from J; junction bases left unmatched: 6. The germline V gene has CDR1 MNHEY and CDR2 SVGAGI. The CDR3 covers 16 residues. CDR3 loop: CASSYLRLALTGELFF. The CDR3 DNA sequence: TGTGCCAGCAGTTACCTCCGACTAGCGCTCACCGGGGAGCTGTTTTTT.

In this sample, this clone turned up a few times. CDR3 amino acids: CASSLRTPSGNTGELFF. The CDR3 DNA is TGTGCCAGCAGCTTGAGGACTCCCAGCGGGAACACCGGGGAGCTGTTTTTT. The J gene is TRBJ2-2, the V gene TRBV7-7; D is possibly TRBD2 (5 bases). V lost 3 bases to trimming and J lost 1 base, with 15 bases between them. Germline assignment: CDR1 SSHAT and CDR2 FNYEAQ (reference sequence). The length of the CDR3 is 17 residues.

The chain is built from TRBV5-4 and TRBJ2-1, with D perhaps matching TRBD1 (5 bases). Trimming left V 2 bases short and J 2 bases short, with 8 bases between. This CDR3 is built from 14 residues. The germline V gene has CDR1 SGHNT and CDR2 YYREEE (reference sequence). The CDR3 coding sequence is TGTGCCAGCAGCTTTGGGGCGACCTACAATGAGCAGTTCTTC. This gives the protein CASSFGATYNEQFF.

In DNA form, the CDR3 reads TGTGCCAGCCTCGCAGGGGCCACTGAAGCTTTCTTT. This codes for CASLAGATEAFF. The V call is TRBV7-9, the J call TRBJ1-1; D is perhaps TRBD1 (6 bases). CDR3 length: 12 amino acids. Trimming removed 8 bases at V and 4 bases at J, with 11 bases between. The germline V gene encodes CDR1 SEHNR and CDR2 FQNEAQ (reference sequence).

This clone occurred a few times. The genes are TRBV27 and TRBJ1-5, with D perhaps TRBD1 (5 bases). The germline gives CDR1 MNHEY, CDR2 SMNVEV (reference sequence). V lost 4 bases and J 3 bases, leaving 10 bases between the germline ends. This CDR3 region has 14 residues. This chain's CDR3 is CASSSRQTNQPQHF. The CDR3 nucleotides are TGTGCCAGCAGTTCCCGACAGACCAATCAGCCCCAGCATTTT.

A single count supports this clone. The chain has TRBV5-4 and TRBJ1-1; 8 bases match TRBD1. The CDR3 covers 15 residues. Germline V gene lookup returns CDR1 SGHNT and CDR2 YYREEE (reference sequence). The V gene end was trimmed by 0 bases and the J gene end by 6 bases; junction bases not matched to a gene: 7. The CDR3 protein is CASSLDGTGGSEAFF. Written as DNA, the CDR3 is TGTGCCAGCAGCTTGGACGGGACAGGAGGGTCTGAAGCTTTCTTT. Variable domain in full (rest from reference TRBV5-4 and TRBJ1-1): ETGVTQSPTHLIKTRGQQVTLRCSSQSGHNTVSWYQQALGQGPQFIFQYYREEENGRGNFPPRFSGLQFPNYSSELNVNALELDDSALYLCASSLDGTGGSEAFFGQGTRLTVV.

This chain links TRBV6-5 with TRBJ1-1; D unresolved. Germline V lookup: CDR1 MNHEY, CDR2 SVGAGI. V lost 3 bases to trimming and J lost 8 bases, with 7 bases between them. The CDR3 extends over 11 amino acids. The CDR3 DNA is TGTGCCAGCAGTTATGAGAGAGAAGCTTTCTTT. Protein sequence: CASSYEREAFF.

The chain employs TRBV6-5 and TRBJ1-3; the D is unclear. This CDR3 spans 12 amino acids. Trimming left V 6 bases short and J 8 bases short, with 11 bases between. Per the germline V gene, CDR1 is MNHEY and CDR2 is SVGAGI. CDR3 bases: TGTGCCAGCAGCCCCGGTCCGGACACCATATATTTT. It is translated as CASSPGPDTIYF.

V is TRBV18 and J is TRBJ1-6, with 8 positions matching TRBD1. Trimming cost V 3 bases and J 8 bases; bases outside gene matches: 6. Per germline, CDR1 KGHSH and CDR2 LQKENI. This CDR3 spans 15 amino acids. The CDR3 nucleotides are TGTGCCAGCTCACCCCCGACAGGGGAGTATTCACCCCTCCACTTT. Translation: CASSPPTGEYSPLHF.

CDR3 region: CSVTPSWSTEAFF. CDR3 nucleotides: TGCAGCGTTACCCCGTCATGGAGCACTGAAGCTTTCTTT. The chain carries TRBV29-1 and TRBJ1-1; D call uncertain. Looked up from germline, CDR1 is SQVTM and CDR2 is ANQGSEA. The CDR3 extends over 13 amino acids. V lost 5 bases to trimming and J lost 4 bases, with 14 bases between them.

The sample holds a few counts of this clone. CDR3 region: CASGSGTSTYNEQFF. CDR3 nucleotide sequence: TGTGCTAGTGGTTCCGGGACAAGCACCTACAATGAGCAGTTCTTC. This chain connects TRBV12-5 to TRBJ2-1; possibly TRBD1 for D (6 bases). The germline V gene encodes CDR1 LGHNT and CDR2 FRNRAP. V gave up 4 bases and J gave up 2 bases, with 12 bases separating them. This CDR3 region has 15 residues.

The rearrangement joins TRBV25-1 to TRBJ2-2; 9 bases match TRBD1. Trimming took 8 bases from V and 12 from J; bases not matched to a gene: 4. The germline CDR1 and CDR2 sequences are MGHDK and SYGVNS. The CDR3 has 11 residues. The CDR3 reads CASSDRGKLFF. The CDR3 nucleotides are TGTGCCAGCTCCGACAGGGGGAAGCTGTTTTTT.

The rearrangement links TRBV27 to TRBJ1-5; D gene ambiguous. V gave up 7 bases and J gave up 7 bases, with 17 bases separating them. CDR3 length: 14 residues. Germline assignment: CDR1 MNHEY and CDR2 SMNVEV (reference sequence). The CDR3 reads CASNQVGGGQPQHF. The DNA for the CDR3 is TGTGCCAGCAACCAAGTGGGTGGCGGGCAGCCCCAGCATTTT.

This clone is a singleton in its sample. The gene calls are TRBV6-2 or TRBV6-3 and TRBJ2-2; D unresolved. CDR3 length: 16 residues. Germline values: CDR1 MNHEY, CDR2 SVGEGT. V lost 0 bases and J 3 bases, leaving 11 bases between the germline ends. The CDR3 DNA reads TGTGCCAGCAGTTACTCTTTTATTAGCCACACCGGGGAGCTGTTTTTT. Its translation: CASSYSFISHTGELFF.

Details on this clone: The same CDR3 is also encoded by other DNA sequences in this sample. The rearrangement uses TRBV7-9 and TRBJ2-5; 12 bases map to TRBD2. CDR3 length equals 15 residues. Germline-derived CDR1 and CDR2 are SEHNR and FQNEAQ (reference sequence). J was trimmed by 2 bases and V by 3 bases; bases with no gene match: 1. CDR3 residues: CASSLLAGGQETQYF. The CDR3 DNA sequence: TGTGCCAGCAGCTTGCTAGCGGGAGGGCAAGAGACCCAGTACTTC. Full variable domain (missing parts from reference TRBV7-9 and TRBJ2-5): DTGVSQNPRHKITKRGQNVTFRCDPISEHNRLYWYRQTLGQGPEFLTYFQNEAQLEKSRLLSDRFSAERPKGSFSTLEIQRTEQGDSAMYLCASSLLAGGQETQYFGPGTRLLVL.

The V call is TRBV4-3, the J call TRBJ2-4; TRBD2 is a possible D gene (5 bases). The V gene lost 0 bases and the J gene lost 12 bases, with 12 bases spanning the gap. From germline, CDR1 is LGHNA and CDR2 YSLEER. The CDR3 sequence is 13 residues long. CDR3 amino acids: CASSQDFGITQYF. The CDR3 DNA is TGCGCCAGCAGCCAAGATTTCGGGATAACTCAGTACTTC.

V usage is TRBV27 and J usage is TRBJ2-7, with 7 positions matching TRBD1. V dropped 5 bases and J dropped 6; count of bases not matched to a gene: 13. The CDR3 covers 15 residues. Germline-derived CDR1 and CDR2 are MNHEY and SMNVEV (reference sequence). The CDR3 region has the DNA TGTGCCAGCAGTGACCTACAGGGGATCTTCAGCGAGCAGTACTTC. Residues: CASSDLQGIFSEQYF.

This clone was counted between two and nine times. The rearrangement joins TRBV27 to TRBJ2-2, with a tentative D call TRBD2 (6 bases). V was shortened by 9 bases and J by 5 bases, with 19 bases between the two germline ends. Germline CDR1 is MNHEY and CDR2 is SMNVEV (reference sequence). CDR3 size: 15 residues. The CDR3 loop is CASKVAAEGTGELFF. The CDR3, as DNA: TGTGCCAGTAAGGTAGCAGCGGAGGGGACCGGGGAGCTGTTTTTT.

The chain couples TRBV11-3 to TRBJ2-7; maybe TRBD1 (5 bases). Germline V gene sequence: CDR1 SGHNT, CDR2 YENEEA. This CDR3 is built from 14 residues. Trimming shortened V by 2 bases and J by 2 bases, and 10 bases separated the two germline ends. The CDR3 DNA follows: TGTGCCAGCAGCTTAAGCGAAGGGGCCTACGAGCAGTACTTC. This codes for CASSLSEGAYEQYF.

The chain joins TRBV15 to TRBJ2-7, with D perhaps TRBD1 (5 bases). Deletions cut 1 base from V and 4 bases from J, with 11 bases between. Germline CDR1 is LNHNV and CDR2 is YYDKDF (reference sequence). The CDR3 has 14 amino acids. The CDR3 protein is CATSRGGQPYEQYF. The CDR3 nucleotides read TGTGCCACCAGCAGAGGAGGACAACCTTACGAGCAGTACTTC.

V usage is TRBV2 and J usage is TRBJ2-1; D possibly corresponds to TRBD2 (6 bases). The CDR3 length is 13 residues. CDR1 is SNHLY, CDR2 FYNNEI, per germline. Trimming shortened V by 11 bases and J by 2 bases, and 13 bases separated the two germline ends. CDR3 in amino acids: CAGGTLTYNEQFF. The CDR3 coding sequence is TGTGCCGGGGGGACTTTAACCTACAATGAGCAGTTCTTC.

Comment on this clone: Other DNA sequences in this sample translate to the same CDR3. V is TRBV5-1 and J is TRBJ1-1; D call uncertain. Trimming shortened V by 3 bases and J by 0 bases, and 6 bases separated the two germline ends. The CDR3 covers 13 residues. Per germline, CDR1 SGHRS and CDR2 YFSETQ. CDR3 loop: CASSSTVNTEAFF. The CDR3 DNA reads TGCGCCAGCAGCTCCACGGTGAACACTGAAGCTTTCTTT.

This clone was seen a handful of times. The CDR3 spells CASSSDGLDEQFF. DNA for the CDR3: TGTGCCAGCAGCTCCGACGGGTTGGATGAGCAGTTCTTC. The chain joins TRBV7-3 to TRBJ2-1, with D hard to call. This CDR3 has 13 residues. The germline V gene encodes CDR1 SGHTA and CDR2 FQGTGA. Deletions cut 4 bases from V and 8 bases from J, with 12 bases between.

The CDR3: CASSLSRLAGSYNEQFF. CDR3 sequence (DNA): TGTGCCAGCAGCTTGAGCCGACTAGCGGGTTCCTACAATGAGCAGTTCTTC. V usage is TRBV7-6 and J usage is TRBJ2-1; 10 bases map to TRBD2. Germline V gene lookup returns CDR1 SGHVS and CDR2 FNYEAQ. V lost 3 bases and J lost 1; bases outside the gene matches: 6. The CDR3 totals 17 residues.